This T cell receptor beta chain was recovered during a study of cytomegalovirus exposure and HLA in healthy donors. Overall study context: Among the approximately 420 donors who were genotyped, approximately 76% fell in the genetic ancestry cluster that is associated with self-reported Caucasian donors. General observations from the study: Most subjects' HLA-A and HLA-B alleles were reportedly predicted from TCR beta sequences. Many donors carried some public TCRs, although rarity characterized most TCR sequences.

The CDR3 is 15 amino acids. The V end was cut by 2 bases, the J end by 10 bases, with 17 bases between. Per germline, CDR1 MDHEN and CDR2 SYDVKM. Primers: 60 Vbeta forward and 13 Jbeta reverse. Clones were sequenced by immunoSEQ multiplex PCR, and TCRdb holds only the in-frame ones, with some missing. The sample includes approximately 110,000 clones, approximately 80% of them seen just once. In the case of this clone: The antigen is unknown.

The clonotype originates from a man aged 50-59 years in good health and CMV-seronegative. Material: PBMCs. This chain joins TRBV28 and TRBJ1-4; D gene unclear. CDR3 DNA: TGTGCCAGCAGTTTAGTACAAAACAGTGCCGGAAAACTGTTTTTT. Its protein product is CASSLVQNSAGKLFF.